This TCR beta chain derives from a study of blood T cell repertoires in COVID-19 (dated by TCRdb to 2019 to 2021). Notes on the research overall: The collaborator samples originated in the United States, Italy and Spain and spanned the acute and convalescent phases of COVID-19. Where available, HLA class I and class II types were taken from metadata supplied by the sample provider and were not determined by assay-based typing. A freely available public database, intended as a resource for researchers studying the immune response to SARS-CoV-2, is where the repertoires were released. The prospective study material was composed of cDNA or gDNA derived from T cells, B-cell-depleted T cells, or PBMCs. The samples were drawn from the first 160 participants of the ongoing ImmuneRACE study and from 1,254 subjects provided by 6 global collaborators. Nearly every sample came with metadata listing a de-identified subject ID, COVID-19 status, age in years and sex. The dataset comprised deeply sampled blood TCRbeta repertoires from subjects exposed to, actively infected with, or recovered from COVID-19. The paper's findings and limits, for the study overall: The amount of clinical and demographic metadata varied by source and participant and was provided uncurated.

In the prospective study, participants were roughly 18 to 90 years old, resided in 25 or so geographic areas of the United States, and were enrolled through a virtual design. To assign participants to cohorts, the prospective study relied on clinical history that participants themselves reported in a screening survey and a study questionnaire. Recovered participants in ImmuneRACE Cohort 3 were defined by two consecutive negative NP/OP PCR tests, clearance by a healthcare professional, or resolution of symptoms. Each participant in the prospective study had whole blood, serum and a nasopharyngeal or oropharyngeal swab collected by mobile phlebotomists. Additional blood draws and questionnaires over an approximately two-month period could optionally be provided by prospective study participants. Blood samples from the prospective study were shipped frozen or at room temperature prior to DNA extraction.

The CDR3 covers 15 residues, taking in both the cysteine and the phenylalanine. Only the CDR3 DNA stays, 45 bases, in frame from base 1. The germline V end is reduced by 3 bases and the J end by 4 bases; junction bases left unmatched: 8. CDR1 and CDR2 were assigned from the germline V gene as ENHRY and SYGVKD. TCRbeta CDR3 regions were amplified from genomic DNA by means of the immunoSEQ Assay, a bias-controlled multiplex PCR. Concerning the study's data processing: Within the assay, amplification of reference gene primers was used to estimate how many nucleated cells each sample contained. To quantify the absolute abundance of each unique TCRbeta CDR3 rearrangement, sequence reads were collapsed and filtered. For each sample, productive Simpson clonality was calculated as the square root of Simpson's diversity index across productive rearrangements. TCRdb stores this immuneACCESS table with in-frame sequences only. Part of the clones is absent; in the studies checked, under half of the shortfall reflects unresolved V genes, and no reason is known for the rest. Clone size and V and J calls were adopted from that table, with D and trimming inferred from the DNA. The sample table contains 250,000 to 350,000 clones; only one count was recorded for around 85% of them. In total, the top ten clones hold 2% to 3% of the sample.

Comment on this clone: The antigen this receptor binds is unknown. No qualities accompany the bases; no much larger clone lies one base away.

The TCR originated in a woman aged 45-59 years who had recovered from COVID-19. The sample comprised PBMCs or T cells enriched from blood (not recorded which). The rearrangement joined TRBV10-3 to TRBJ2-7; 8 nucleotides in the junction match TRBD1. The DNA sequence reads TGTGCCATCAGTGACGGTCAAGGACAGGGATACGAGCAGTACTTC. This is translated as CAISDGQGQGYEQYF.